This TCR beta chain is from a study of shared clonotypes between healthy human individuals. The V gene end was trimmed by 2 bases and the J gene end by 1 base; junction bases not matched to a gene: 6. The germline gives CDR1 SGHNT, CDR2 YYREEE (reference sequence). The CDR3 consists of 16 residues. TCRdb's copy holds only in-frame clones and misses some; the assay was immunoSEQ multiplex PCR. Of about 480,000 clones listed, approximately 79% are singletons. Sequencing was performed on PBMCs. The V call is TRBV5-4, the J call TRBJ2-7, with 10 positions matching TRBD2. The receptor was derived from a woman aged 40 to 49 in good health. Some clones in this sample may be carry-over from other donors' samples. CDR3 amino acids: CASSLGLAGASYEQYF. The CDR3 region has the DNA TGTGCCAGCAGCTTAGGGCTAGCGGGAGCTTCCTACGAGCAGTACTTC.